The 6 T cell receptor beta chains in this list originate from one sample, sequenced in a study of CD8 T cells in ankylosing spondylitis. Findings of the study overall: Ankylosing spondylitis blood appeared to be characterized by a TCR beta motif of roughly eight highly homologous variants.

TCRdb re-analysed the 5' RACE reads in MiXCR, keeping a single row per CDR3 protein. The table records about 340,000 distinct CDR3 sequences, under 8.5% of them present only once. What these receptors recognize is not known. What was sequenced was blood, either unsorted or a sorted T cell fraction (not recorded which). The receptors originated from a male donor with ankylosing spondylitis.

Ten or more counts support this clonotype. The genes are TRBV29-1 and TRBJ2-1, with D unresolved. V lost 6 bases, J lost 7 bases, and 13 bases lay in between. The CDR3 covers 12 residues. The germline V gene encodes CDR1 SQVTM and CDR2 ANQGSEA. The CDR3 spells CSVWPTRNEQFF. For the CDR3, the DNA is TGCAGCGTCTGGCCCACCAGGAATGAGCAGTTCTTC.

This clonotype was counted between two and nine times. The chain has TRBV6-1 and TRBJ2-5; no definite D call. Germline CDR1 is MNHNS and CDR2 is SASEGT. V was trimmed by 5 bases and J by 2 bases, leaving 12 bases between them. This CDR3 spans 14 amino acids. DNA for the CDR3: TGTGCCAGCAGTCCAACGACCAGGCAAGAGACCCAGTACTTC. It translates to CASSPTTRQETQYF.

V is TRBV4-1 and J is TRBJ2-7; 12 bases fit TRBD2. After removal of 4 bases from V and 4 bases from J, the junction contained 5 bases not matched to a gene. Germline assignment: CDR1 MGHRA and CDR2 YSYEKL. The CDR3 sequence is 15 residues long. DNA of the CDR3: TGCGCCAGCAGCCGTGATGGACTAGCGGGATACGAGCAGTACTTC. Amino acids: CASSRDGLAGYEQYF.

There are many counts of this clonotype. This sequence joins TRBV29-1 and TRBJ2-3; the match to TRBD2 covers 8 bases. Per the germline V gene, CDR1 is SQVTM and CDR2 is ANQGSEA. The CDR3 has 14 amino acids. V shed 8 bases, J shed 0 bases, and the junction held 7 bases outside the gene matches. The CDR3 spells CSTRAGGSTDTQYF. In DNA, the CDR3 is TGCAGCACTCGTGCGGGGGGCAGCACAGATACGCAGTATTTT.

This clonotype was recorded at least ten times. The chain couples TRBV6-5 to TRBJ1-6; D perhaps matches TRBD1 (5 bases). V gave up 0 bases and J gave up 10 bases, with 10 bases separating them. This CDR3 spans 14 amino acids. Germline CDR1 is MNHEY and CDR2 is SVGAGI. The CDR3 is CASSYSGEDSPLHF. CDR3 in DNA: TGTGCCAGCAGTTACTCGGGGGAGGACTCACCCCTCCACTTT.

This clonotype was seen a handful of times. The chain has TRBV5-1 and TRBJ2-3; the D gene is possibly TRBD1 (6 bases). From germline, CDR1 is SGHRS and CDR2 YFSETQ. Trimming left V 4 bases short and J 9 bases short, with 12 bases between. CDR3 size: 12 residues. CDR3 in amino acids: CASSLGQTTQYF. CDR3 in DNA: TGCGCCAGCAGCCTCGGACAGACGACGCAGTATTTT.